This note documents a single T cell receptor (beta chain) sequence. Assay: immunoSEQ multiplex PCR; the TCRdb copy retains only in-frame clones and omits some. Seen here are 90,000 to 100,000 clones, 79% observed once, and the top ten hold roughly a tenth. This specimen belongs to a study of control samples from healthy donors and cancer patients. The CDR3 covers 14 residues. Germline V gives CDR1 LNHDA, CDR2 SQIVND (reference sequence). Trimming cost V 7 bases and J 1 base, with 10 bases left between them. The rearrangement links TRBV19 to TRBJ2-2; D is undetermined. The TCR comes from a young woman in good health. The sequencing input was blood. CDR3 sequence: CASKGAGNTGELFF. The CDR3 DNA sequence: TGTGCCAGTAAGGGCGCAGGGAACACCGGGGAGCTGTTTTTT.